Each of the 30 T cell receptor beta chains below was sequenced from the same sample in a study of T cell changes during pregnancy in multiple sclerosis. Profiled with immunoSEQ multiplex PCR; TCRdb holds only in-frame clones, not every one. The sample holds approximately 65,000 clones; about 91% are singletons and the top ten take approximately 0.8%. The sample was CD4+ T cells from peripheral blood mononuclear cells, taken in the first trimester of pregnancy. Receptors were obtained from a female donor with multiple sclerosis, enrolled in a pregnancy study.

This chain joins TRBV7-2 and TRBJ2-2; 8 bases map to TRBD1. V shed 6 bases, J shed 4 bases, and the junction held 10 bases outside the gene matches. Germline CDR1 SGHTA, CDR2 FQGNSA. This CDR3 has 16 residues. CDR3 sequence reads: CASSTPGQALTGELFF. The CDR3 DNA reads TGTGCCAGCAGTACTCCGGGACAGGCCCTCACCGGGGAGCTGTTTTTT.

The chain carries TRBV9 and TRBJ2-7; D remains ambiguous. CDR3 length: 14 residues. The germline V gene has CDR1 SGDLS and CDR2 YYNGEE. The V and J ends lost 0 bases and 1 base respectively, with 8 bases between them. The CDR3 loop reads CASSVGVRSYEQYF. CDR3 coding DNA: TGTGCCAGCAGCGTAGGCGTCAGGTCCTACGAGCAGTACTTC.

The genes are TRBV4-3 and TRBJ2-5; D may be TRBD2 (6 bases). There are 15 residues in the CDR3. V lost 1 base and J 2 bases, leaving 11 bases between the germline ends. The germline V gene has CDR1 LGHNA and CDR2 YSLEER. Here the CDR3 DNA reads TGCGCCAGCAGCCAAGGCCGGAGGGGTCAAGAGACCCAGTACTTC. It codes for CASSQGRRGQETQYF.

V is TRBV27 and J is TRBJ2-5, with 9 bases lining up with TRBD1. CDR3 size: 15 residues. Trimming at V came to 5 bases and at J to 4 bases, leaving 8 bases not matched to a gene. Germline-derived CDR1 and CDR2 are MNHEY and SMNVEV (reference sequence). CDR3 residues: CASSPPGTGRETQYF. DNA for the CDR3: TGTGCCAGCAGTCCCCCAGGGACAGGGAGAGAGACCCAGTACTTC.

In the case of this clone: Different DNA sequences within this sample yield the same CDR3. The chain recombines TRBV11-3 with TRBJ1-1; D gene uncertain. The CDR3 is 13 residues long. Per germline, CDR1 SGHNT and CDR2 YENEEA. V was clipped by 3 bases and J by 1 base, with 6 bases between them. In DNA, the CDR3 is TGTGCCAGCAGCTTGATGAGGAACACTGAAGCTTTCTTT. As protein: CASSLMRNTEAFF.

This chain joins TRBV23-1 and TRBJ1-5; D is undetermined. TRBV23-1 belongs to the ORF category, with a function that is uncertain. V lost 0 bases to trimming and J lost 0 bases, with 9 bases between them. The CDR3 totals 16 residues. CDR3 sequence (DNA): TGCGCCAGCAGTCAATCCCAGACAATTAGCAATCAGCCCCAGCATTTT. This sequence encodes CASSQSQTISNQPQHF.

The V gene is TRBV7-2, the J gene TRBJ2-2; unclear D gene. The germline CDR1 and CDR2 sequences are SGHTA and FQGNSA. V dropped 2 bases and J dropped 5 bases, with 12 bases sitting between them. The CDR3 runs 15 residues. CDR3: CASSLSNHATGELFF. CDR3 nucleotide sequence: TGTGCCAGCAGCTTATCTAACCATGCGACCGGGGAGCTGTTTTTT.

The V call is TRBV11-3, the J call TRBJ2-7, with D perhaps TRBD1 (5 bases). The CDR3 contains 17 residues. The V gene's germline CDR1 is SGHNT and CDR2 YENEEA. Trimming pared 5 bases from V and 2 bases from J, leaving 22 bases between. DNA for the CDR3: TGTGCCAGCAGCATTGCCCCCACAGGAAACCTACCCTACGAGCAGTACTTC. Its protein is CASSIAPTGNLPYEQYF.

This clone appeared a few times. This chain connects TRBV18 to TRBJ1-6; 9 positions agree with TRBD1. CDR3 length: 13 residues. CDR1 and CDR2 from the germline V gene are KGHSH and LQKENI. V lost 7 bases, J lost 7 bases, and 2 bases stayed unmatched. In nucleotides, the CDR3 is TGTGCCAGCTGGACAGGGGCGAATTCACCCCTCCACTTT. Its protein product is CASWTGANSPLHF.

This CDR3 is CASSLGLVTDTQYF. As DNA, the CDR3 is TGTGCCAGCAGCCTAGGGCTAGTAACGGATACGCAGTATTTT. This chain connects TRBV7-2 to TRBJ2-3; D gene ambiguous. V dropped 5 bases and J dropped 6 bases, with 15 bases sitting between them. Germline V gene sequence: CDR1 SGHTA, CDR2 FQGNSA. This CDR3 region has 14 residues.

The chain uses TRBV19 and TRBJ1-2; 7 bases are shared with TRBD1. The CDR3 runs to 15 residues. V lost 3 bases and J lost 4; bases outside the gene matches: 8. Germline V gives CDR1 LNHDA, CDR2 SQIVND (reference sequence). The CDR3 spells CASSIRTGWAYGYTF. The DNA of the CDR3 is TGTGCCAGTAGTATCCGGACAGGCTGGGCCTATGGCTACACCTTC.

The genes are TRBV13 and TRBJ1-6; weak D call: TRBD1 (5 bases). Germline values: CDR1 PRHDT, CDR2 FYEKMQ (reference sequence). The CDR3 has 16 residues. V lost 0 bases and J 7 bases, leaving 13 bases between the germline ends. CDR3 in amino acids: CASSLGAGLENSPLHF. The CDR3 nucleotides read TGTGCCAGCAGCTTAGGGGCAGGGTTGGAAAATTCACCCCTCCACTTT. Using reference TRBV13 and TRBJ1-6 for the parts outside the CDR3, the full variable domain is AAGVIQSPRHLIKEKRETATLKCYPIPRHDTVYWYQQGPGQDPQFLISFYEKMQSDKGSIPDRFSAQQFSDYHSELNMSSLELGDSALYFCASSLGAGLENSPLHFGNGTRLTVT.

The V gene is TRBV5-4, the J gene TRBJ1-1, with D possibly TRBD1 on 5 matching bases. The CDR3 spans 12 residues. Germline CDR1 and CDR2: SGHNT and YYREEE (reference sequence). The V gene lost 1 base and the J gene lost 8 bases, with 9 bases spanning the gap. This CDR3 is CASSLPKGEAFF. CDR3 coding DNA: TGTGCCAGCAGCTTGCCGAAGGGGGAAGCTTTCTTT. Full variable domain (outside the CDR3, taken from reference TRBV5-4 and TRBJ1-1): ETGVTQSPTHLIKTRGQQVTLRCSSQSGHNTVSWYQQALGQGPQFIFQYYREEENGRGNFPPRFSGLQFPNYSSELNVNALELDDSALYLCASSLPKGEAFFGQGTRLTVV.

This clone was seen a few times. The CDR3 DNA sequence: TGCGCCAGCAGCTTCGGGCGGGGGGAAACAGATACGCAGTATTTT. Translation: CASSFGRGETDTQYF. The V and J genes are TRBV5-1 and TRBJ2-3; 8 bases align to TRBD2. V lost 2 bases and J lost 3; bases outside the gene matches: 5. The CDR3 covers 15 residues. Germline V lookup: CDR1 SGHRS, CDR2 YFSETQ. The whole variable domain, remainder taken from reference TRBV5-1 and TRBJ2-3, is KAGVTQTPRYLIKTRGQQVTLSCSPISGHRSVSWYQQTPGQGLQFLFEYFSETQRNKGNFPGRFSGRQFSNSRSEMNVSTLELGDSALYLCASSFGRGETDTQYFGPGTRLTVL.

V and J are TRBV9 and TRBJ2-6; 9 bases fit TRBD1. The CDR3 is 17 residues long. Trimming at V came to 0 bases and at J to 4 bases, leaving 5 bases not matched to a gene. Germline V gene sequence: CDR1 SGDLS, CDR2 YYNGEE. The CDR3 region is CASSVAGTGTGANVLTF. CDR3 in DNA: TGTGCCAGCAGCGTAGCCGGGACAGGGACCGGGGCCAACGTCCTGACTTTC.

This clone was observed a single time. This chain links TRBV6-1 with TRBJ2-7, with 7 bases identical to TRBD1. With V trimmed by 6 bases and J by 0 bases, 2 bases remained unmatched. This CDR3 contains 13 residues. The germline gives CDR1 MNHNS, CDR2 SASEGT. The CDR3 DNA is TGTGCCAGCAGGGACAGGAGCTCCTACGAGCAGTACTTC. Residues: CASRDRSSYEQYF.

The chain is built from TRBV21-1 and TRBJ2-5; the table's D call of TRBD2 was not tested on the DNA. TRBV21-1 is listed as a pseudogene. CDR3 size: 15 residues. For the CDR3, the DNA is TGTGCCAGCAGCAAACTGAGCGGGGGGGCTGAGACCCAGTACTTC. This gives the protein CASSKLSGGAETQYF.

The gene calls are TRBV30 and TRBJ1-2, with D tentatively TRBD1 (5 bases). Germline V gene data show CDR1 as GTSNPN and CDR2 as SVGIG (reference sequence). The CDR3 spans 13 residues. V was trimmed by 3 bases and J by 2 bases, leaving 10 bases between them. The CDR3 sequence is CAWSGGRNYGYTF. The CDR3 nucleotides read TGTGCCTGGAGCGGGGGTAGAAACTATGGCTACACCTTC. The full variable domain, its missing parts supplied by reference TRBV30 and TRBJ1-2, is SQTIHQWPATLVQPVGSPLSLECTVEGTSNPNLYWYRQAAGRGLQLLFYSVGIGQISSEVPQNLSASRPQDRQFILSSKKLLLSDSGFYLCAWSGGRNYGYTFGSGTRLTVV.

The rearrangement links TRBV11-2 to TRBJ2-1, with D perhaps TRBD2 (6 bases). Germline V gene sequence: CDR1 SGHAT, CDR2 FQNNGV. CDR3 length: 12 amino acids. Trimming shortened V by 5 bases and J by 12 bases, and 14 bases separated the two germline ends. CDR3 amino acids: CASSRGGFGQFF. The CDR3 DNA follows: TGTGCCAGCAGCCGAGGAGGGTTTGGGCAGTTCTTC.

The rearrangement uses TRBV11-3 and TRBJ1-5; D is uncertain. The CDR3 runs 14 residues. Per the germline V gene, CDR1 is SGHNT and CDR2 is YENEEA. V lost 0 bases and J lost 3, with 6 bases in between. CDR3 residues: CASSLDSSNQPQHF. The CDR3 DNA reads TGTGCCAGCAGCTTAGATTCCTCCAATCAGCCCCAGCATTTT.

The V gene is TRBV6-5, the J gene TRBJ1-2, with D unresolved. Germline assignment: CDR1 MNHEY and CDR2 SVGAGI. The length of the CDR3 is 13 residues. The V and J ends lost 10 bases and 1 base respectively, with 13 bases between them. The CDR3 nucleotides are TGTGCCACTCATTTTGAGCGTAACTATGGCTACACCTTC. Protein product: CATHFERNYGYTF.

The chain employs TRBV7-3 and TRBJ2-5; 10 nucleotides agree with TRBD2. V lost 5 bases and J lost 3; bases outside the gene matches: 6. Germline CDR1 SGHTA, CDR2 FQGTGA. This CDR3 has 15 amino acids. The CDR3 loop is CASSPRGLAKETQYF. The CDR3 nucleotides are TGTGCCAGCAGCCCGAGGGGACTAGCGAAAGAGACCCAGTACTTC.

The V and J genes are TRBV7-3 and TRBJ2-3; 7 bases align to TRBD1. The CDR3 runs 16 residues. Trimming removed 5 bases from V and 2 bases from J; junction bases left unmatched: 10. The germline V gene encodes CDR1 SGHTA and CDR2 FQGTGA. The CDR3: CASSPSTGWDTDTQYF. The CDR3 DNA sequence: TGTGCCAGCAGCCCTTCGACAGGGTGGGACACAGATACGCAGTATTTT.

This chain links TRBV30 with TRBJ1-2; D gene ambiguous. The CDR3 has 13 residues. CDR1 is GTSNPN, CDR2 SVGIG, per germline (reference sequence). Trimming shortened V by 0 bases and J by 8 bases, and 13 bases separated the two germline ends. CDR3 protein: CAWSVTDGGGYTF. The CDR3 bases are TGTGCCTGGAGTGTTACGGATGGCGGGGGCTACACCTTC.

In this sample, this clone turned up a few times. The V and J genes are TRBV30 and TRBJ1-5; D remains unclear. The length of the CDR3 is 14 residues. Germline V gives CDR1 GTSNPN, CDR2 SVGIG (reference sequence). V gave up 0 bases and J gave up 8 bases, with 14 bases separating them. The CDR3 DNA reads as TGTGCCTGGAGTGTACGGGGTGGGGTCGAGCCCCAGCATTTT. Its translation: CAWSVRGGVEPQHF. Full variable domain (rest looked up from reference TRBV30 and TRBJ1-5): SQTIHQWPATLVQPVGSPLSLECTVEGTSNPNLYWYRQAAGRGLQLLFYSVGIGQISSEVPQNLSASRPQDRQFILSSKKLLLSDSGFYLCAWSVRGGVEPQHFGDGTRLSIL.

V and J are TRBV5-8 and TRBJ2-5; TRBD1 might be the D (5 bases). V lost 4 bases and J 0 bases, leaving 13 bases between the germline ends. CDR1 is SGHTS, CDR2 YDEGEE, per germline. There are 15 residues in the CDR3. The CDR3 sequence is CASSARQLYQETQYF. CDR3 coding DNA: TGTGCCAGCAGCGCACGACAGTTGTACCAAGAGACCCAGTACTTC.

The gene calls are TRBV6-5 and TRBJ2-5; D is ambiguous. The germline gives CDR1 MNHEY, CDR2 SVGAGI. V shed 2 bases and J shed 4 bases, with 2 bases lying between them. The CDR3 covers 11 residues. The CDR3, as DNA: TGTGCCAGCAGTTACCGAGAGACCCAGTACTTC. It encodes CASSYRETQYF.

This clone was detected only a few times. The rearrangement uses TRBV12-5 and TRBJ2-1, with TRBD2 identical over 13 bases. The CDR3 has 16 residues. V lost 2 bases, J lost 6 bases, and 4 bases stayed unmatched. Germline CDR1 and CDR2: LGHNT and FRNRAP. CDR3 amino acids: CASGLRTSGGGNEQFF. The CDR3 DNA sequence: TGTGCTAGTGGTTTGAGGACTAGCGGGGGAGGCAATGAGCAGTTCTTC.

CDR3 in amino acids: CASSYQNQGNTEAFF. DNA for the CDR3: TGTGCCAGCAGTTACCAAAATCAGGGGAACACTGAAGCTTTCTTT. The gene calls are TRBV6-5 and TRBJ1-1; tentatively, D is TRBD1 (5 bases). The CDR3 spans 15 residues. Between the trimmed V and J ends, which lost 2 bases and 1 base, there was a span of 11 bases. The germline V gene encodes CDR1 MNHEY and CDR2 SVGAGI.

The chain links TRBV7-2 to TRBJ1-2, with unresolved D. The CDR3 has 14 residues. V was trimmed by 2 bases and J by 4 bases, leaving 11 bases between them. Germline CDR1 SGHTA, CDR2 FQGNSA. CDR3 nucleotides: TGTGCCAGCAGCTTAACAACAGAACTCTATGGCTACACCTTC. Translating it yields CASSLTTELYGYTF. The whole variable domain, filled in from reference TRBV7-2 and TRBJ1-2, reads GAGVSQSPSNKVTEKGKDVELRCDPISGHTALYWYRQSLGQGLEFLIYFQGNSAPDKSGLPSDRFSAERTGGSVSTLTIQRTQQEDSAVYLCASSLTTELYGYTFGSGTRLTVV.